This TCR beta chain was obtained from a study of T cells after posttransplantation cyclophosphamide. Study-wide points: Skin or GI-infiltrating T cells shared few TRB sequences with blood. Donor CD8+ memory clones often dominated recipient blood repertoires at later times. Recipient CMV seropositivity and CMV reactivation strongly tracked TRB clonality.

CDR1 and CDR2 (germline): PRHDT, FYEKMQ (reference sequence). The ends were cut back, 2 bases at V and 6 bases at J, with 8 bases in the middle. This CDR3 comprises 12 residues. The count of this clone is one. What it binds is not known. Control samples came 1 year after myeloablative marrow transplants with methotrexate plus calcineurin inhibitor. Sequenced by immunoSEQ multiplex PCR; TCRdb stores in-frame clones only, minus some. The table has about 9,800 clones, around 89% seen once. The chain links TRBV13 to TRBJ2-7, with D unresolved. This specimen consisted of PBMCs, obtained about 430 days after allogeneic stem cell transplant with calcineurin inhibitor and methotrexate. The origin of this receptor is a male patient aged 50 to 59 who received an allogeneic stem cell transplant from an unrelated donor, was CMV-positive, and had chronic GVHD only. Some T cells may be provided by the graft donor. In DNA form, the CDR3 reads TGTGCCAGCAGCTTACTTGCTAGCGAGCAGTACTTC. It codes for CASSLLASEQYF.